This T cell receptor (beta chain) was retrieved from a study of blood T cell repertoires in COVID-19. Assay used: immunoSEQ multiplex PCR; TCRdb lists only in-frame clones, some missing. The sample carries about 140,000 clones, 77% recorded once. The sequenced sample consisted of peripheral blood. The sequence derives from a woman between 50 and 59 years old with active or convalescent COVID-19.

CDR3 DNA: TGTGCCAGCAGCTTGGACAGGGAATCGGGGGCCAACGTCCTGACTTTC. It translates to CASSLDRESGANVLTF. The chain employs TRBV5-8 and TRBJ2-6; D perhaps matches TRBD1 (6 bases). CDR3 length equals 16 residues. Deletions cut 0 bases from V and 4 bases from J, with 11 bases between. Germline lookup yields CDR1 SGHTS and CDR2 YDEGEE.